The sequence of this T cell receptor beta chain was determined in a study of blood T cell repertoires in COVID-19. V was shortened by 2 bases and J by 0 bases, with 14 bases between the two germline ends. The length of the CDR3 is 17 residues. The V gene's germline CDR1 is SGHTA and CDR2 FQGNSA. Enrollees, roughly 18 to 95 years old, lived in 24 US areas. Cohort placement rested on clinical history that participants reported themselves. Profiling relied on immunoSEQ multiplex PCR, and the TCRdb table lists in-frame clones only, not all of them. The sample records about 160,000 clones, less than 85% being singletons.

This receptor was taken from a woman aged 45-65 years who had recovered from COVID-19. This chain uses TRBV7-2 with TRBJ1-3; D might be TRBD1 (5 bases). The sequenced material came from PBMCs or T cells enriched from blood (not recorded which). CDR3 in DNA: TGTGCCAGCAGCTTACAGACCCTAAGGGGCTCTGGAAACACCATATATTTT. Encoded protein: CASSLQTLRGSGNTIYF.